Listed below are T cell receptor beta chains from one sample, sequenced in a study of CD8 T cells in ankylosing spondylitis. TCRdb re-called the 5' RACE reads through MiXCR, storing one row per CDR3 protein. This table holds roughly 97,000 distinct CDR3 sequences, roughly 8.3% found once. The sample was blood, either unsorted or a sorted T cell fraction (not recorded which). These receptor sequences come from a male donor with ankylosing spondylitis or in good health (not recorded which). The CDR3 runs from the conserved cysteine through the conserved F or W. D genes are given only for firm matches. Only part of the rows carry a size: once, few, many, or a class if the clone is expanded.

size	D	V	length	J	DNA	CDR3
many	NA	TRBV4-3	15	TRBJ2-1	TGCGCCAGCAGCCAAGATCGGGTGGAGAACAATGAGCAGTTCTTC	CASSQDRVENNEQFF
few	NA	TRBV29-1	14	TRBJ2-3	TGCAGCGTCTCCGGGACCCCGGCGACAGATACGCAGTATTTT	CSVSGTPATDTQYF
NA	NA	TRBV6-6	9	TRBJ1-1	TGTGCCAGCAGTCCAGAAGCTTTCTTT	CASSPEAFF
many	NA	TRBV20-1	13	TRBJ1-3	TGCAGTGCTAGAGGCCCTATTGGAAACACCATATATTTT	CSARGPIGNTIYF
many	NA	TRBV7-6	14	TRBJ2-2	TGTGCCAGTTCAAGGTCACCGAACACCGGGGAGCTGTTTTTT	CASSRSPNTGELFF
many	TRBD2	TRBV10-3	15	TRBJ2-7	TGTGCCATCAGTGAGCCTACTAGCGGTTCCTACGAGCAGTACTTC	CAISEPTSGSYEQYF
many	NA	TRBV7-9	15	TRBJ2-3	TGTGCCAGCAGCCCCCGGGCCTACAGCACAGATACGCAGTATTTT	CASSPRAYSTDTQYF
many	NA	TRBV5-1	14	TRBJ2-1	TGCGCCAGCAGCTTGCGGGGTACCTACAATGAGCAGTTCTTC	CASSLRGTYNEQFF
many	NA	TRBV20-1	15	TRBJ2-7	TGCAGTGCTAGAGACCGCGGGGGCCATCCCCACCAGCAGTACTTC	CSARDRGGHPHQQYF
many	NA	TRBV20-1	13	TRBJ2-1	TGCAGTGCTGACCTCCGGGGATCCAATGAGCAGTTCTTC	CSADLRGSNEQFF
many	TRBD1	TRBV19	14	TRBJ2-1	TGTGCCAGTAGTTTTAAGGGGGCCCACAATGAGCAGTTCTTC	CASSFKGAHNEQFF
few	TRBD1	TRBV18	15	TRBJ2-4	TGTGCCAGCTCACTTAAGGACAGGGCGGAAAACATTCAGTACTTC	CASSLKDRAENIQYF
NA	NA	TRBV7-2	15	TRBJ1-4	TGTGCCAGCAGCTTAGTGAAGGGTTCGGATGAAAAACTGTTTTTT	CASSLVKGSDEKLFF
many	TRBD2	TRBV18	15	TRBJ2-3	TGTGCCAGCTCACCACCTGGGCTAGCGGGGGATACGCAGTATTTT	CASSPPGLAGDTQYF
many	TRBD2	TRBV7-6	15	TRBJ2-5	TGTGCCAGCAGCGCGCGACTAGCGGGGATAGAGACCCAGTACTTC	CASSARLAGIETQYF
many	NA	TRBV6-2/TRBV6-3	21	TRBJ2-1	TGTGCCAGCAGTCCCCCAAAGGCCCGATTCACAGGGGAGGGCTCCTACAATGAGCAGTTCTTC	CASSPPKARFTGEGSYNEQFF
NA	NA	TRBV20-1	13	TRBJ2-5	TGCAGTGCTGAAGGGGGGGGCCAAGAGACCCAGTACTTC	CSAEGGGQETQYF